Listed below are T cell receptor beta chains from one sample, sequenced in a study of identical twins. TCRdb re-called the 5' RACE reads with MiXCR, one entry per CDR3 protein. This table has hundreds of thousands of distinct CDR3 sequences, approximately 8% appearing once. This same sample was also part of a study on yellow fever vaccine responses in identical twins.

The sample taken for sequencing was memory (CD45RO+) T cells sorted from blood. These receptors all stem from a woman younger than 30 in good health. The CDR3 runs from the conserved cysteine through the conserved F or W. Expanded clones are given a class, and other clones once, few, many or no size at all.

many	TRBJ2-5	TRBV12-3/TRBV12-4	CASSSTSGSPPGQTQYF
few	TRBJ1-2	TRBV20-1	CSANPPTGGYGYTF
.	TRBJ2-6	TRBV6-2/TRBV6-3	CASSYNVLAGGSGANVLTF
.	TRBJ1-5	TRBV27	CASSNLPGQPQHF
few	TRBJ2-5	TRBV10-1	CASSPERGGAETQYF
.	TRBJ2-2	TRBV7-3	CASSLNPLLAKNTGELFF
.	TRBJ2-3	TRBV6-1	CASRLAESTDTQYF
.	TRBJ1-1	TRBV18	CASSPDRVLNTEAFF
.	TRBJ2-1	TRBV2	CASRTNSNEQFF
few	TRBJ2-1	TRBV7-6	CASSLGEVNTNEQFF
many	TRBJ2-3	TRBV27	CASFGQGGTDTQYF
many	TRBJ1-6	TRBV20-1	CSASRQGTNSPLHF